What follows describes a single T cell receptor (beta chain). Libraries were prepared by immunoSEQ multiplex PCR; TCRdb keeps only in-frame clonotypes and omits some of them. The data hold 360,000 or so clones, with 90% observed a single time. This entry is derived from a study of blood T cell repertoires in COVID-19. The germline V gene encodes CDR1 KGHDR and CDR2 SFDVKD. V dropped 9 bases and J dropped 1 base, with 11 bases sitting between them. The CDR3 extends over 14 amino acids. The source is a man aged 18-30 years with active or convalescent COVID-19. Material for sequencing was peripheral blood. The V and J genes are TRBV24-1 and TRBJ2-2; maybe TRBD1 (5 bases). In nucleotides, the CDR3 is TGTGCCACCCAGACAGCATTGAACACCGGGGAGCTGTTTTTT. Its protein is CATQTALNTGELFF.